This T cell receptor (beta chain) was documented in a study of CD8+ T cells in alopecia areata. The wider study: Treated patients received oral tofacitinib, 5 to 10 mg twice daily. Using the percentage of affected scalp area, treated patients' severity was scored.

In germline, CDR1 is MNHNS, CDR2 SASEGT. This CDR3 spans 14 amino acids. Trimming pared 5 bases from V and 10 bases from J, leaving 15 bases between. Treatment here: oral pan-JAK inhibitor, 5-10 mg twice daily. RNA, once extracted, was reverse transcribed into cDNA for use as the sequencing template. Profiling relied on immunoSEQ multiplex PCR, and the TCRdb table lists in-frame clones only, not all of them. Among hundreds of thousands of clones, 60% were seen once, and the ten largest hold 0.93%. The TCR comes from a human donor with alopecia areata. The sample here was CD4+ T cells sorted from blood, taken around week 53, from a patient treated with tofacitinib. V gene TRBV6-1 combines with J gene TRBJ1-6; the D is unclear. CDR3 protein: CASSPNALGSPLHF. CDR3 sequence (DNA): TGTGCCAGCAGTCCAAACGCTCTTGGGTCACCCCTCCACTTT.